These 11 T cell receptor beta chains came from one sample sequenced in a study of cytomegalovirus exposure and HLA in healthy donors (dated by TCRdb to 2015 to 2018). Receptor libraries were prepared by the immunoSEQ multiplex PCR assay. The multiplex PCR relied on a mix of 60 forward primers for TCR Vbeta segments and 13 reverse primers for TCR Jbeta segments. Here the immuneACCESS table is served through TCRdb, limited to in-frame sequences with V and J called. Missing clones are a known gap in these copies; in checked studies unresolved V genes cover under half, and the rest lacks a known reason. The sample table shows fewer than 130,000 clones, and 60% to 70% are seen once. 3.5% to 4% of the sample rests with the top ten. The sample taken for sequencing was PBMCs. These receptors were collected from a man aged 25 to 40 in good health and CMV-seropositive.

There are a few counts of this clone. The CDR3: CASDTSGGNDEQFF. As DNA, the CDR3 is TGTGCCAGCGATACTAGCGGGGGGAATGATGAGCAGTTCTTC. The chain is built from TRBV6-1 and TRBJ2-1, with 12 positions matching TRBD2. CDR3 length equals 14 residues. After removal of 8 bases from V and 8 bases from J, the junction contained 7 bases not matched to a gene. In germline, CDR1 is MNHNS, CDR2 SASEGT.

This clone came up a few times. V usage is TRBV7-9 and J usage is TRBJ2-7; 7 positions agree with TRBD1. The CDR3 totals 13 residues. V lost 6 bases and J lost 2; bases outside the gene matches: 4. CDR1 SEHNR and CDR2 FQNEAQ come from the germline V gene (reference sequence). The CDR3 loop is CASSWTGTYEQYF. The DNA for the CDR3 is TGTGCCAGCAGTTGGACAGGAACCTACGAGCAGTACTTC.

There are a few counts of this clone. The chain is built from TRBV6-5 and TRBJ1-2, with a possible D match to TRBD1 (6 bases). The CDR3 runs to 14 residues. Germline V gene sequence: CDR1 MNHEY, CDR2 SVGAGI. The germline V and J ends were trimmed by 5 bases and 5 bases, with 15 bases remaining between them. Written as DNA, the CDR3 is TGTGCCAGCAGTACCCAAACAGGGAAATATGGCTACACCTTC. Its protein product is CASSTQTGKYGYTF.

The V call is TRBV11-3, the J call TRBJ1-1; D is uncertain. Germline assignment: CDR1 SGHNT and CDR2 YENEEA. The CDR3 covers 15 residues. The V end was cut by 7 bases, the J end by 0 bases, with 15 bases between. The CDR3 here is CASKLSLLVNTEAFF. In DNA, the CDR3 is TGTGCCAGCAAGCTCTCCCTCCTCGTGAACACTGAAGCTTTCTTT.

The J gene is TRBJ2-1, the V gene TRBV7-2, with 11 bases fitting TRBD2. There are 14 residues in the CDR3. The junction had 7 bases not matched to a gene; V was cut back by 3 bases and J by 12 bases. Germline-derived CDR1 and CDR2 are SGHTA and FQGNSA. CDR3 loop: CASSLVVSGGAQFF. The CDR3 nucleotides read TGTGCCAGCAGCTTGGTCGTTAGCGGGGGGGCGCAGTTCTTC.

Notes on this clone: The junction departs from germline at one end; a sequencing error may be responsible. This chain connects TRBV5-1 to TRBJ1-4; D is perhaps TRBD1 (5 bases). CDR3 size: 13 residues. The V gene's germline CDR1 is SGHRS and CDR2 YFSETQ. CDR3 residues: CATSGGLGEKLFF. The CDR3 DNA reads TGCGCCACCAGCGGGGGGTTAGGAGAAAAACTGTTTTTT.

The J gene is TRBJ2-7, the V gene TRBV5-6, with TRBD1 as a possible D gene (6 bases). The ends were cut back, 2 bases at V and 3 bases at J, with 12 bases in the middle. The CDR3 consists of 14 residues. In germline, CDR1 is SGHDT, CDR2 YYEEEE. The CDR3 loop is CASSFRGVDYEQYF. CDR3 in DNA: TGTGCCAGCAGCTTCAGGGGCGTGGACTACGAGCAGTACTTC.

Here the CDR3 DNA reads TGTGCCAGCAGTGGGGTAGCGGGGGGGCCTTACAATGAGCAGTTCTTC. Its protein is CASSGVAGGPYNEQFF. J is TRBJ2-1 and V is TRBV6-1; the match to TRBD2 covers 11 bases. CDR3 length: 16 amino acids. Germline CDR1 MNHNS, CDR2 SASEGT. V was pared by 4 bases and J by 4 bases, with 6 bases of the junction left unmatched.

The gene calls are TRBV27 and TRBJ1-6; TRBD1 aligns across 7 bases. In germline, CDR1 is MNHEY, CDR2 SMNVEV (reference sequence). The CDR3 extends over 14 amino acids. Losses at the gene ends were 3 bases for V and 7 bases for J; bases not matched to a gene: 3. CDR3 coding DNA: TGTGCCAGCAGTTTGCAACAGGGGAATTCACCCCTCCACTTT. It is translated as CASSLQQGNSPLHF.

This sequence joins TRBV10-3 and TRBJ1-2, with D perhaps TRBD1 (6 bases). The germline V gene has CDR1 ENHRY and CDR2 SYGVKD. Trimming removed 0 bases at V and 5 bases at J, with 13 bases between. CDR3 size: 15 residues. In DNA form, the CDR3 reads TGTGCCATCAGTGAGTCGGGGGCAGGGCTGTATGGCTACACCTTC. Translating gives CAISESGAGLYGYTF.

Only a few counts were recorded for this clone. V is TRBV18 and J is TRBJ1-6; TRBD1 is a possible D gene (5 bases). In germline, CDR1 is KGHSH, CDR2 LQKENI. Deletions cut 5 bases from V and 7 bases from J, with 12 bases between. The CDR3 has 14 amino acids. The CDR3 loop reads CASSAQGGNSPLHF. The CDR3 coding sequence is TGTGCCAGCTCAGCCCAGGGAGGAAATTCACCCCTCCACTTT.